This is a list of T cell receptor beta chains from one sample in a study of shared clonotypes between healthy human individuals. The repertoire was sequenced with immunoSEQ multiplex PCR; TCRdb's copy has only in-frame clones and lacks some. The sample includes about 1.5 million clones, 98% seen only once; the top ten take roughly 0.45%. Sequencing was done on a sample of naive CD4+ T cells sorted from blood. The source of these receptors is a man aged 30 to 45 in good health. Each CDR3 is given with its conserved first and last residue. D genes are given only for firm matches. Clone size is shown for a subset of rows, as once, few, many or a class of expanded clone.

v_call	j_call	clone_size	d_call	cdr3_nt	cdr3_aa
TRBV10-3	TRBJ2-5	NA	TRBD2	TGTGCCATCAGTGAACCCGGGACTAGCGGACAAGAGACCCAGTACTTC	CAISEPGTSGQETQYF
TRBV15	TRBJ2-6	NA	NA	TGTGCCACCAGCACGGCTAGCTCTGGGGCCAACGTCCTGACTTTC	CATSTASSGANVLTF
TRBV18	TRBJ1-5	once	NA	TGTGCCAGCTCACCCCAGGGGAACCGGGATCAGCCCCAGCATTTT	CASSPQGNRDQPQHF
TRBV6-6	TRBJ2-1	NA	TRBD1	TGTGCCAGCGGACAGGGAGGCTTATACAATGAGCAGTTCTTC	CASGQGGLYNEQFF
TRBV10-2	TRBJ1-4	NA	NA	TGCGCCAGCAGTGAGTCCTTTGCAACTAATGAAAAACTGTTTTTT	CASSESFATNEKLFF
TRBV6-5	TRBJ1-1	NA	NA	TGTGCCAGCAGCCGTCTGGGCACTGAAGCTTTCTTT	CASSRLGTEAFF
TRBV7-9	TRBJ2-2	NA	NA	TGTGCCAGCAGCTCCCCCCCGGGAGCGAGTACCGGGGAGCTGTTTTTT	CASSSPPGASTGELFF
TRBV7-2	TRBJ1-3	once	NA	TGTGCCAGCAGCCCCACAGTCAGCTCTGGAAACACCATATATTTT	CASSPTVSSGNTIYF
TRBV18	TRBJ2-7	NA	NA	TGTGCCAGCTCGGAGACTAACGAGCAGTACTTC	CASSETNEQYF
TRBV5-4	TRBJ2-3	few	TRBD1	TGTGCCAGCAGCTTCGGACAGGGGGTAGACACAGATACGCAGTATTTT	CASSFGQGVDTDTQYF
TRBV7-2	TRBJ2-7	NA	NA	TGTGCCAGCAGCCCATCCCGAGGCTCGTACGAGCAGTACTTC	CASSPSRGSYEQYF
TRBV11-2	TRBJ2-7	NA	NA	TGTGCCAGCAGCCACGGGACATTCTCCTACGAGCAGTACTTC	CASSHGTFSYEQYF
TRBV6-5	TRBJ2-2	NA	NA	TGTGCCAGCAGTTACTTACAGAACACCGGGGAGCTGTTTTTT	CASSYLQNTGELFF
TRBV18	TRBJ2-1	NA	NA	TGTGCCAGCTCACCACTCAAGGGGATGGCCTACAATGAGCAGTTCTTC	CASSPLKGMAYNEQFF
TRBV14	TRBJ1-4	NA	NA	TGTGCCAGCAGCCAGGTTTCGCGGGGGAATGAAAAACTGTTTTTT	CASSQVSRGNEKLFF
TRBV20-1	TRBJ2-1	once	TRBD1	TGCAGTGCTAGTACAGGGGTTGAGCAGTTCTTC	CSASTGVEQFF
TRBV19	TRBJ2-3	NA	TRBD2	TGTGCCAGTAGGATAGCGGGAAGCACAGATACGCAGTATTTT	CASRIAGSTDTQYF
TRBV30	TRBJ1-1	NA	NA	TGTGCCTCCCAAGTGGGGCGAAGGTTTGGGAACACTGAAGCTTTCTTT	CASQVGRRFGNTEAFF
TRBV11-2	TRBJ2-2	NA	NA	TGTGCCAGCAGCTTTTTCACAGGGTTCCCGAACACCGGGGAGCTGTTTTTT	CASSFFTGFPNTGELFF
TRBV5-5	TRBJ2-3	NA	NA	TGTGCCAGCAGCCCTAAGAACAGCACAGATACGCAGTATTTT	CASSPKNSTDTQYF
TRBV7-2	TRBJ1-2	NA	NA	TGTGCCAGCAGCTCGGAATGGGGGGGGCGTCTTGGCTACACCTTC	CASSSEWGGRLGYTF
TRBV30	TRBJ2-1	NA	TRBD2	TGTGCCTGGAGTTGGACTAGCGGGATTGTTGAGCAGTTCTTC	CAWSWTSGIVEQFF
TRBV27	TRBJ2-5	NA	NA	TGTGCCAGCCGCCTAACCCCTGGACGGAATCAAGAGACCCAGTACTTC	CASRLTPGRNQETQYF
TRBV7-9	TRBJ2-7	once	NA	TGTGCCAGCAGCCACACAAGTTACGAGCAGTACTTC	CASSHTSYEQYF
TRBV6-6	TRBJ2-3	NA	NA	TGTGCCAGCGCCTGGACTGCTAGCACAGATACGCAGTATTTT	CASAWTASTDTQYF
TRBV6-5	TRBJ2-1	NA	NA	TGTGCCAGCAGTTTGGACCCCAATGAGCAGTTCTTC	CASSLDPNEQFF
TRBV7-2	TRBJ2-7	NA	TRBD2	TGTGCCAGCAGCTTAGCTAGCGGGACCAGCTCCTACGAGCAGTACTTC	CASSLASGTSSYEQYF
TRBV27	TRBJ1-1	NA	NA	TGTGCCAGCAGTGACAAGGGCAACCCTATGAACACTGAAGCTTTCTTT	CASSDKGNPMNTEAFF
TRBV6-6	TRBJ1-5	NA	TRBD1	TGTGCCAGCAGCCTCCGGGACAGGGTTCAGCCCCAGCATTTT	CASSLRDRVQPQHF
TRBV6-5	TRBJ1-1	NA	NA	TGTGCCAGCAGTTACTCACTGGCAGGGCGTGAAGCTTTCTTT	CASSYSLAGREAFF
TRBV5-4	TRBJ2-2	NA	TRBD1	TGTGCCAGCAGCTTGCGGAGGACAGGGAGTAACACCGGGGAGCTGTTTTTT	CASSLRRTGSNTGELFF
TRBV28	TRBJ2-5	NA	NA	TGTGCCAGCACCGAAGGGTTGGAGACCCAGTACTTC	CASTEGLETQYF
TRBV5-1	TRBJ1-1	NA	TRBD1	TGCGCCAGCAGCCCCCCGGGACAGGGCTCCACTGAAGCTTTCTTT	CASSPPGQGSTEAFF
TRBV28	TRBJ2-2	once	NA	TGTGCCAGCACTCGGGACTCCGGGGAGCTGTTTTTT	CASTRDSGELFF
TRBV21-1	TRBJ1-1	once	NA	TGTGCCAGCAGCAGGGGACGCACTGAAGCTTTCTTT	CASSRGRTEAFF
TRBV5-1	TRBJ2-5	NA	TRBD2	TGCGCCAGCAGCTTGAAGACTAGCGCGCAAGAGACCCAGTACTTC	CASSLKTSAQETQYF
TRBV2	TRBJ1-2	once	NA	TGTGCCAGCAGTGTGGACAGCGAATATGGCTACACCTTC	CASSVDSEYGYTF
TRBV4-2	TRBJ2-1	once	NA	TGTGCCAGCAGCCAAGGAGGCCGGGAGCTGAATGAGCAGTTCTTC	CASSQGGRELNEQFF
TRBV10-3	TRBJ2-7	NA	NA	TGTGCCATCAGGGAATGGGACTCCGGCGGGAACGAGCAGTACTTC	CAIREWDSGGNEQYF
TRBV9	TRBJ2-1	NA	NA	TGTGCCAGCACCACCGGGCCCCGTCCCAATGAGCAGTTCTTC	CASTTGPRPNEQFF
TRBV5-1	TRBJ2-5	NA	NA	TGCGCCAGCAGCCTCCTAGGAAGCCAAGAGACCCAGTACTTC	CASSLLGSQETQYF
TRBV28	TRBJ2-7	NA	NA	TGTGCCAGCAGTTTAGAGGGGCGTTGGTACGAGCAGTACTTC	CASSLEGRWYEQYF
TRBV5-1	TRBJ2-2	once	NA	TGCGCCAGCAGCGGATCCGGCAGGGGAAACACCGGGGAGCTGTTTTTT	CASSGSGRGNTGELFF
TRBV6-1	TRBJ1-2	NA	TRBD1	TGTGCCAGCAGTGCAGGGGACAGGGTCGGCTACACCTTC	CASSAGDRVGYTF
TRBV18	TRBJ1-2	NA	NA	TGTGCCAGCTCACCAAGGCTCGCAGAAGTTGCTGATGGCTACACCTTC	CASSPRLAEVADGYTF
TRBV19	TRBJ2-1	NA	TRBD1	TGTGCCAGTAGTTGGGACAGAAGCTCCTACAATGAGCAGTTCTTC	CASSWDRSSYNEQFF
TRBV10-3	TRBJ2-2	NA	NA	TGTGCCATCAGTGTAGACAGCCCCGCGAACACCGGGGAGCTGTTTTTT	CAISVDSPANTGELFF
TRBV6-5	TRBJ2-7	NA	NA	TGTGCCAGCGGGTCGGGCCCCTACGAGCAGTACTTC	CASGSGPYEQYF
TRBV9	TRBJ2-1	NA	TRBD2	TGTGCCAGCAGCGTAGATGTAGCGGGAGCTTTAAATGAGCAGTTCTTC	CASSVDVAGALNEQFF
TRBV4-1	TRBJ1-1	NA	NA	TGCGCCAGCAGCCACGTGACAAGGTGGAACACTGAAGCTTTCTTT	CASSHVTRWNTEAFF
TRBV7-9	TRBJ2-5	once	TRBD2	TGTGCCAGCAGCTTACGCGGGGGGCTGGAGACCCAGTACTTC	CASSLRGGLETQYF